These 21 T cell receptor beta chains were all obtained from the same sample, sequenced in a study of cytomegalovirus exposure and HLA in healthy donors. In the PCR, 60 Vbeta and 13 Jbeta primers were used. Measured with immunoSEQ multiplex PCR; TCRdb has only the in-frame clones, and not every one. The sample contains about 62,000 clones, about 69% of which appear only once. Sequencing used PBMCs. These receptors all stem from a woman between 25 and 40 years old in good health and CMV-seronegative.

This chain links TRBV5-1 with TRBJ2-7; tentatively, D is TRBD1 (6 bases). The germline V gene has CDR1 SGHRS and CDR2 YFSETQ. V shed 2 bases and J shed 0 bases, with 12 bases lying between them. CDR3 length: 15 residues. As DNA, the CDR3 is TGCGCCAGCAGCTTAGGGGGAGTGAGCTCCTACGAGCAGTACTTC. Its protein is CASSLGGVSSYEQYF.

The chain recombines TRBV19 with TRBJ2-2; TRBD2 is a possible D gene (5 bases). Between the trimmed V and J ends, which lost 5 bases and 7 bases, there was a span of 17 bases. This CDR3 has 15 residues. CDR1 is LNHDA and CDR2 is SQIVND in the germline V gene (reference sequence). The CDR3 DNA reads TGTGCCAGTAGTCCCCGAAGCGGTCCTGTCGGGGAGCTGTTTTTT. Its translation is CASSPRSGPVGELFF.

This clone has only a few counts. The chain is built from TRBV7-8 and TRBJ2-7, with a weak D call TRBD2 (5 bases). Germline V gene data show CDR1 as SGHVS and CDR2 as FQNEAQ. Trimming shortened V by 4 bases and J by 9 bases, and 10 bases separated the two germline ends. This CDR3 region has 11 residues. For the CDR3, the DNA is TGTGCCAGCAGCTCCTCGGAGGTGCAGTACTTC. It is translated as CASSSSEVQYF. Using reference TRBV7-8 and TRBJ2-7 for the parts outside the CDR3, the full variable domain is GAGVSQSPRYKVAKRGQDVALRCDPISGHVSLFWYQQALGQGPEFLTYFQNEAQLDKSGLPSDRFFAERPEGSVSTLKIQRTQQEDSAVYLCASSSSEVQYFGPGTRLTVT.

The chain uses TRBV4-3 and TRBJ2-2; TRBD2 matches 9 bases. This CDR3 region has 17 residues. Germline-derived CDR1 and CDR2 are LGHNA and YSLEER. The V segment lost 4 bases and the J segment 6 bases; nucleotides outside the gene matches: 12. The CDR3 sequence: CASSRAPAGGEAGELFF. In nucleotides, the CDR3 is TGCGCCAGCAGCCGAGCGCCAGCGGGAGGTGAGGCCGGGGAGCTGTTTTTT.

This chain links TRBV10-2 with TRBJ2-2; 8 bases agree with TRBD2. Trimming at V came to 6 bases and at J to 9 bases, leaving 6 bases not matched to a gene. Germline V gene data show CDR1 as WSHSY and CDR2 as SAAADI. CDR3 size: 13 residues. In nucleotides, the CDR3 is TGCGCCAGCAGCCTAGGGACTAGACGGGAGCTGTTTTTT. Its translation is CASSLGTRRELFF.

The V and J genes are TRBV2 and TRBJ2-1, with TRBD2 matching 11 bases. CDR1 is SNHLY, CDR2 FYNNEI, per germline. This CDR3 region has 14 residues. V dropped 5 bases and J dropped 6; count of bases not matched to a gene: 3. The CDR3 DNA sequence: TGTGCCAGCAGTACTAGCGGGAGCAGCAATGAGCAGTTCTTC. Encoded protein: CASSTSGSSNEQFF.

This sequence joins TRBV19 and TRBJ1-5; D unclear. This CDR3 region has 15 residues. Germline V gives CDR1 LNHDA, CDR2 SQIVND (reference sequence). Trimming shortened V by 2 bases and J by 0 bases, and 8 bases separated the two germline ends. CDR3: CASSIIHYSNQPQHF. CDR3 DNA sequence: TGTGCCAGTAGTATAATACACTATAGCAATCAGCCCCAGCATTTT.

J is TRBJ1-4 and V is TRBV2; D may be TRBD1 (6 bases). The CDR3 length is 15 residues. Germline loops: CDR1 SNHLY, CDR2 FYNNEI. V lost 6 bases to trimming and J lost 0 bases, with 11 bases between them. The CDR3 DNA sequence: TGTGCCAGCAGCAGACAGGAGGCAACTAATGAAAAACTGTTTTTT. It specifies CASSRQEATNEKLFF.

The CDR3 sequence: CASSQGSRPYGYTF. Written as DNA, the CDR3 is TGCGCCAGCAGCCAAGGAAGCAGGCCCTATGGCTACACCTTC. The chain carries TRBV4-3 and TRBJ1-2, with no clear D. CDR3 length equals 14 residues. Per the germline V gene, CDR1 is LGHNA and CDR2 is YSLEER. Trimming took off 1 base at V and 4 bases at J, with 10 bases between the two ends.

This chain links TRBV7-3 with TRBJ2-3; 7 bases map to TRBD2. The CDR3 length is 15 residues. V shed 2 bases, J shed 0 bases, and the junction held 2 bases outside the gene matches. Germline CDR1 reads SGHTA; CDR2 reads FQGTGA. The CDR3 sequence is CASSLLADSTDTQYF. The CDR3 DNA follows: TGTGCCAGCAGCTTACTAGCGGATAGCACAGATACGCAGTATTTT.

The chain joins TRBV2 to TRBJ2-3; TRBD2 aligns across 10 bases. J was trimmed by 6 bases and V by 4 bases; bases with no gene match: 13. From germline, CDR1 is SNHLY and CDR2 FYNNEI. The CDR3 loop spans 17 amino acids. The CDR3 reads CASSVIISGGFGDTQYF. Here the CDR3 DNA reads TGTGCCAGCAGTGTAATAATTAGCGGGGGGTTCGGCGATACGCAGTATTTT.

The chain couples TRBV5-6 to TRBJ1-1, with D maybe TRBD1 (5 bases). V was trimmed by 6 bases and J by 4 bases, leaving 13 bases between them. CDR1 and CDR2 from the germline V gene are SGHDT and YYEEEE. The CDR3 loop spans 13 amino acids. This CDR3 is CASNLQGSTEAFF. The CDR3 DNA is TGTGCCAGCAACCTCCAGGGATCCACTGAAGCTTTCTTT.

The rearrangement uses TRBV19 and TRBJ2-2; 9 nucleotides match TRBD2. V was clipped by 7 bases and J by 3 bases; unmatched bases: 12. The CDR3 is 17 residues long. Germline V gene data show CDR1 as LNHDA and CDR2 as SQIVND (reference sequence). The CDR3 DNA reads TGTGCCAGTACCGATCCGGGGCGGGGGGGGGACACCGGGGAGCTGTTTTTT. Amino acids: CASTDPGRGGDTGELFF.

This sequence joins TRBV4-3 and TRBJ1-5, with no clear D. V was cut by 4 bases and J by 3 bases, with 7 bases left in between. The CDR3 extends over 13 amino acids. Germline CDR1 LGHNA, CDR2 YSLEER. DNA for the CDR3: TGCGCCAGCAGCCGGGCCCTCAATCAGCCCCAGCATTTT. Its translation is CASSRALNQPQHF.

The V gene is TRBV7-2, the J gene TRBJ1-2; weak D call: TRBD1 (5 bases). Germline V gene data show CDR1 as SGHTA and CDR2 as FQGNSA. V lost 1 base to trimming and J lost 0 bases, with 12 bases between them. The CDR3 contains 16 residues. In DNA, the CDR3 is TGTGCCAGCAGCTTAGAGCCAGGGCAATCTAACTATGGCTACACCTTC. This translates into CASSLEPGQSNYGYTF. Combining the CDR3 with reference TRBV7-2 and TRBJ1-2 gives the whole variable domain GAGVSQSPSNKVTEKGKDVELRCDPISGHTALYWYRQSLGQGLEFLIYFQGNSAPDKSGLPSDRFSAERTGGSVSTLTIQRTQQEDSAVYLCASSLEPGQSNYGYTFGSGTRLTVV.

The chain uses TRBV28 and TRBJ1-5, with a weak D call TRBD1 (5 bases). Germline lookup yields CDR1 MDHEN and CDR2 SYDVKM. Trimming shortened V by 3 bases and J by 1 base, and 16 bases separated the two germline ends. The CDR3 is made up of 17 amino acids. The DNA for the CDR3 is TGTGCCAGCAGTTTTGTTCCCAGGGTAAGGAGCAATCAGCCCCAGCATTTT. Its protein is CASSFVPRVRSNQPQHF.

In its sample, this clone was seen once. The chain joins TRBV9 to TRBJ2-2; 7 positions agree with TRBD1. CDR3 length: 16 residues. In germline, CDR1 is SGDLS, CDR2 YYNGEE. The J segment lost 5 bases and the V segment lost 0 bases, leaving 7 bases of the junction unmatched. The DNA for the CDR3 is TGTGCCAGCAGCGTAGACCAGGGGGAGTTGACCGGGGAGCTGTTTTTT. Translation: CASSVDQGELTGELFF.

For this clone: Different DNA sequences within this sample yield the same CDR3. The chain links TRBV11-2 to TRBJ2-2, with no clear D. Trimming took 0 bases from V and 0 from J, leaving 2 bases between them. The CDR3 covers 14 residues. From germline, CDR1 is SGHAT and CDR2 FQNNGV. CDR3 nucleotides: TGTGCCAGCAGCTTAGATACGAACACCGGGGAGCTGTTTTTT. Its protein is CASSLDTNTGELFF.

This clone has a handful of counts. The rearrangement uses TRBV15 and TRBJ1-2; weak D call: TRBD1 (5 bases). This CDR3 spans 24 amino acids. The V end was cut by 0 bases, the J end by 1 base, with 36 bases between. The germline V gene has CDR1 LNHNV and CDR2 YYDKDF (reference sequence). CDR3 DNA: TGTGCCACCAGCAGAGATGGGAGGGCCGGGGACCAGCGTACCTTCAATACCAATAACTATGGCTACACCTTC. This encodes CATSRDGRAGDQRTFNTNNYGYTF.

A single count supports this clone. The chain employs TRBV7-9 and TRBJ2-7; the D is unclear. The CDR3 totals 13 residues. Looked up from germline, CDR1 is SEHNR and CDR2 is FQNEAQ (reference sequence). V was cut by 4 bases and J by 3 bases, with 10 bases left in between. Here the CDR3 reads CASSSSKDYEQYV. The CDR3 nucleotides read TGTGCCAGCAGCTCGAGTAAGGACTACGAGCAGTACGTC.

V and J are TRBV6-5 and TRBJ2-7; TRBD2 matches at 9 bases. From germline, CDR1 is MNHEY and CDR2 SVGAGI. The CDR3 has 14 residues. With V trimmed by 0 bases and J by 3 bases, 0 bases remained unmatched. The CDR3, as DNA: TGTGCCAGCAGTTACTCTAGCGGGAGCTACGAGCAGTACTTC. Translated: CASSYSSGSYEQYF.